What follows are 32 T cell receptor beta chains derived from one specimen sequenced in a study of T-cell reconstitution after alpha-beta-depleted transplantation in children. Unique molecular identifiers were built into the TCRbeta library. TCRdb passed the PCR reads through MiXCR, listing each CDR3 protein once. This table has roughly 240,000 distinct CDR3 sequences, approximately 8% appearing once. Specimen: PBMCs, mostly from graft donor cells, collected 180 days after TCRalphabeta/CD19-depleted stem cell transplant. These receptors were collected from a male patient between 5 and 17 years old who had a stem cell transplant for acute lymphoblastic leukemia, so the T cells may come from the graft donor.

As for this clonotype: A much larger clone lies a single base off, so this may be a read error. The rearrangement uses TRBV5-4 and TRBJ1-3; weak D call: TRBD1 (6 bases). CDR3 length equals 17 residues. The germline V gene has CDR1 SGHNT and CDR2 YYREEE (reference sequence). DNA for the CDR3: TGTGCCAGCAGCCTGGGGGGGGGGCAGGTCGTCCGAAACAACATATATTTT. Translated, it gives CASSLGGGQVVRNNIYF.

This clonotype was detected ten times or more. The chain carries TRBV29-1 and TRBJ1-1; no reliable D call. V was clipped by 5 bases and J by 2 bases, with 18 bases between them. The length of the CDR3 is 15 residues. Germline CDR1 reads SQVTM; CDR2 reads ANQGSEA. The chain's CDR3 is CSVSPPDAPNTEAFF. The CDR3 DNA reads TGCAGCGTTTCCCCCCCGGATGCACCTAACACTGAAGCTTTCTTT.

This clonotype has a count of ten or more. CDR3: CASSPRPGLETEQYF. In nucleotides, the CDR3 is TGTGCCAGCAGCCCACGGCCCGGACTAGAAACCGAGCAGTACTTC. The V call is TRBV11-2, the J call TRBJ2-7; 7 bases line up with TRBD2. This CDR3 is built from 15 residues. The V gene end was trimmed by 5 bases and the J gene end by 6 bases; junction bases not matched to a gene: 13. Germline lookup yields CDR1 SGHAT and CDR2 FQNNGV.

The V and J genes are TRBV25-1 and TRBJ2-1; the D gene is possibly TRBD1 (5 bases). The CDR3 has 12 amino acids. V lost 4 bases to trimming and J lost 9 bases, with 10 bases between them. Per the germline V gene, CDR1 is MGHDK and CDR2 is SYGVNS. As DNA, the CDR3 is TGTGCCAGCAGTGGGGTAGGGGTTGAGCAGTTCTTC. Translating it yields CASSGVGVEQFF.

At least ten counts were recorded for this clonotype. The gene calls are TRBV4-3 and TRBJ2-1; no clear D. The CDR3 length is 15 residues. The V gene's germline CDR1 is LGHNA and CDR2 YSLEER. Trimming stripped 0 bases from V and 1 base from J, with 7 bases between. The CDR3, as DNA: TGCGCCAGCAGCCAAGAGGCGGTTTCCTACAATGAGCAGTTCTTC. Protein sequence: CASSQEAVSYNEQFF.

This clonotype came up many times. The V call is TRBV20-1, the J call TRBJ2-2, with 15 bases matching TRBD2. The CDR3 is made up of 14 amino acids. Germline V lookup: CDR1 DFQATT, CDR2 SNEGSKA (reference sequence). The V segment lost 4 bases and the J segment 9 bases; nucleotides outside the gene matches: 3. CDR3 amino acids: CSATGLAGGRELFF. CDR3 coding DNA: TGCAGTGCTACGGGACTAGCGGGGGGTAGGGAGCTGTTTTTT.

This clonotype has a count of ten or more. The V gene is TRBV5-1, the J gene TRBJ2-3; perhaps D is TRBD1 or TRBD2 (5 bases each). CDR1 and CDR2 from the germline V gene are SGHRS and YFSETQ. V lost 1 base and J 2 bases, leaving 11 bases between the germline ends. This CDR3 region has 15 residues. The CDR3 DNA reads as TGCGCCAGCAGCTTGAGAGGGGTCCACACAGATACGCAGTATTTT. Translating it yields CASSLRGVHTDTQYF. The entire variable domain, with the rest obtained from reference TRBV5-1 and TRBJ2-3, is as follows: KAGVTQTPRYLIKTRGQQVTLSCSPISGHRSVSWYQQTPGQGLQFLFEYFSETQRNKGNFPGRFSGRQFSNSRSEMNVSTLELGDSALYLCASSLRGVHTDTQYFGPGTRLTVL.

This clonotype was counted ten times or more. The chain's CDR3 is CASSGRLAGSTDTQYF. In DNA form, the CDR3 reads TGTGCCAGCTCAGGTCGTCTAGCGGGGTCCACAGATACGCAGTATTTT. The genes are TRBV18 and TRBJ2-3, with 9 bases that match TRBD2. V shed 5 bases and J 2 bases; nucleotides not matched to a gene: 8. Germline V gives CDR1 KGHSH, CDR2 LQKENI. This CDR3 has 16 residues.

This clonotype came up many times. The CDR3 DNA sequence: TGCAGTGCTAGAGATGGGCGGGGGGTTGGGTCCTACAATGAGCAGTTCTTC. Amino acids: CSARDGRGVGSYNEQFF. The chain is built from TRBV20-1 and TRBJ2-1; 8 bases agree with TRBD2. The CDR3 covers 17 residues. Germline CDR1 and CDR2: DFQATT and SNEGSKA (reference sequence). The junction had 8 bases not matched to a gene; V was cut back by 0 bases and J by 1 base.

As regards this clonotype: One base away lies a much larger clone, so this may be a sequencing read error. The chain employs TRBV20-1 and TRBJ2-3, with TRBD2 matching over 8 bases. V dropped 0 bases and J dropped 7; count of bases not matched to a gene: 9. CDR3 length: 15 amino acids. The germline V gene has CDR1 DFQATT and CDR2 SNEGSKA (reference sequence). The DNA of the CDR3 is TGCAGTGCTAGAGAACCGGGACGGGGGGGATATACGCAGTATTTT. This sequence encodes CSAREPGRGGYTQYF.

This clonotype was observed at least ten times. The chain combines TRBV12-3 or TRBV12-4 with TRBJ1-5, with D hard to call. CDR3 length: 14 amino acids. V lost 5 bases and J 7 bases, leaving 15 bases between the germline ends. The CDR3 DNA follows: TGTGCCAGCAGTCCTAAACGAGGCCAACAGCCCCAGCATTTT. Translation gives CASSPKRGQQPQHF.

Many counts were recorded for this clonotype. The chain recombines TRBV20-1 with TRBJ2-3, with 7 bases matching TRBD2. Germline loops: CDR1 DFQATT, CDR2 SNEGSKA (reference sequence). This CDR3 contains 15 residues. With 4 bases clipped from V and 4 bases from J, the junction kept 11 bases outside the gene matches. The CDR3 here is CSAIWQRGHSDTQYF. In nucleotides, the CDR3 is TGCAGTGCTATCTGGCAGCGGGGCCATTCAGATACGCAGTATTTT.

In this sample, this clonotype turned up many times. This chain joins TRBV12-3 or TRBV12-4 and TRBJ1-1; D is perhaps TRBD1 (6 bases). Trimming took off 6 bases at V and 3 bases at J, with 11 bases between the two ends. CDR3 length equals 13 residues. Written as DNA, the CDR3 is TGTGCCAGCAGCCGTACAGGGTACACTGAAGCTTTCTTT. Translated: CASSRTGYTEAFF.

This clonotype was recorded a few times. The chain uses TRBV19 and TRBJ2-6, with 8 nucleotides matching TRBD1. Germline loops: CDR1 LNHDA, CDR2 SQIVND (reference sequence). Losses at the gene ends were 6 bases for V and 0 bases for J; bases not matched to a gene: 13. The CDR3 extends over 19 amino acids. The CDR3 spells CASSQIRDRSLSGANVLTF. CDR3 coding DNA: TGTGCCAGTAGCCAGATCCGGGACAGGTCCCTCTCTGGGGCCAACGTCCTGACTTTC.

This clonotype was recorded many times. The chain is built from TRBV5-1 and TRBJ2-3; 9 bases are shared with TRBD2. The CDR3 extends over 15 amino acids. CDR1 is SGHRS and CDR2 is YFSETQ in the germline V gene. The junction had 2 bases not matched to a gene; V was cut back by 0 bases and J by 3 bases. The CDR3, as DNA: TGCGCCAGCAGCTTGGTTAGCGGGAGAACAGATACGCAGTATTTT. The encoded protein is CASSLVSGRTDTQYF.

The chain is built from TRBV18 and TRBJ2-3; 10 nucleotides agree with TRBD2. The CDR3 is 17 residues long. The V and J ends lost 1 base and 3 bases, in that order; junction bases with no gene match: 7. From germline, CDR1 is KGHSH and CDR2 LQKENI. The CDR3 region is CASSPQPAGGITDTQYF. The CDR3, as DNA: TGTGCCAGCTCACCACAACCAGCGGGGGGGATAACAGATACGCAGTATTTT. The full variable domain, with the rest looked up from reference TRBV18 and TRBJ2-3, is NAGVMQNPRHLVRRRGQEARLRCSPMKGHSHVYWYRQLPEEGLKFMVYLQKENIIDESGMPKERFSAEFPKEGPSILRIQQVVRGDSAAYFCASSPQPAGGITDTQYFGPGTRLTVL.

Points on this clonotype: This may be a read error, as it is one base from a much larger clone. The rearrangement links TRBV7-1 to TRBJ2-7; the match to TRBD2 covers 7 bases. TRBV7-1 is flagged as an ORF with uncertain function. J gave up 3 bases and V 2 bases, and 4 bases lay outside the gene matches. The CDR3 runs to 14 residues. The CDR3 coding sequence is TGTGCCAGCAGCTCACGGGACTACTGCTACGAGCAGTACTTC. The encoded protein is CASSSRDYCYEQYF.

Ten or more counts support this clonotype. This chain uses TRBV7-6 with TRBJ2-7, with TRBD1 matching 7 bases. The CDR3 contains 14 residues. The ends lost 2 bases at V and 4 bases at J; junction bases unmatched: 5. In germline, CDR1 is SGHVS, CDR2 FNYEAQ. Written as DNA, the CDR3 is TGTGCCAGCAGCTTAAGGGGACAGCTGTACGAGCAGTACTTC. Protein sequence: CASSLRGQLYEQYF. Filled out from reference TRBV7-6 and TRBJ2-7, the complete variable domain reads GAGVSQSPRYKVTKRGQDVALRCDPISGHVSLYWYRQALGQGPEFLTYFNYEAQQDKSGLPNDRFSAERPEGSISTLTIQRTEQRDSAMYRCASSLRGQLYEQYFGPGTRLTVT.

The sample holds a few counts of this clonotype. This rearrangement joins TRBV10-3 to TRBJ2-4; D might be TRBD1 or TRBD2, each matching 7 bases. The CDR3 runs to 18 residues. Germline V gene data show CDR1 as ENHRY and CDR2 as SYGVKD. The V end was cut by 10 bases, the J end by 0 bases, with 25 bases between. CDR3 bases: TGTGCCAGCCTGGAAGAGAGCGGGACAGCCCTAGCCAAAAACATTCAGTACTTC. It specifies CASLEESGTALAKNIQYF.

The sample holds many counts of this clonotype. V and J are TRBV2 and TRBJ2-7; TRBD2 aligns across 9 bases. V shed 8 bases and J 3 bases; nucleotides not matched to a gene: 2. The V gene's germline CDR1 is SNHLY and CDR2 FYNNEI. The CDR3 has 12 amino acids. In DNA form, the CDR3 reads TGTGCCAGCCTAGCGGGAATCTACGAGCAGTACTTC. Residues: CASLAGIYEQYF.

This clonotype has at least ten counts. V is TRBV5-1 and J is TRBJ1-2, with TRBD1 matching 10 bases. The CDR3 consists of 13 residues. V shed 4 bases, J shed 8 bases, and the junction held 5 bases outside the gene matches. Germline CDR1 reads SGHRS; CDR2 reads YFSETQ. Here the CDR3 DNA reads TGCGCCAGCAGCCCAGGACAGGGGGAAGGCTACACCTTC. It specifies CASSPGQGEGYTF.

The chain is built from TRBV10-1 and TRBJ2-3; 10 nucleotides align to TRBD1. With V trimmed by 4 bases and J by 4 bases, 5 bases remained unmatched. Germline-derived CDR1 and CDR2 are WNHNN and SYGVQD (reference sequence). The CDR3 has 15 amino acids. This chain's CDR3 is CASSGGTGVPDTQYF. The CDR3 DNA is TGCGCCAGCAGTGGAGGGACAGGGGTCCCAGATACGCAGTATTTT.

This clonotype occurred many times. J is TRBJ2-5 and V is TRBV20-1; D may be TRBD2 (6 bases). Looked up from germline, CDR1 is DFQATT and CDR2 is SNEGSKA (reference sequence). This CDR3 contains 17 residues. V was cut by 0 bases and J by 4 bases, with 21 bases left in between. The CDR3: CSAREDGAGRRGETQYF. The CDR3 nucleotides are TGCAGTGCTAGAGAAGATGGGGCAGGGAGGAGGGGAGAGACCCAGTACTTC.

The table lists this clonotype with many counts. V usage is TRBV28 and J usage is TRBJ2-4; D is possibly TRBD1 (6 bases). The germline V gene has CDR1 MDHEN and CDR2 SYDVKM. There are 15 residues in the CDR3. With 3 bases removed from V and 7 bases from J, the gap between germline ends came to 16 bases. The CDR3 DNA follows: TGTGCCAGCAGTTTGCAAAGGGGGAAGGCGAACATTCAGTACTTC. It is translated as CASSLQRGKANIQYF.

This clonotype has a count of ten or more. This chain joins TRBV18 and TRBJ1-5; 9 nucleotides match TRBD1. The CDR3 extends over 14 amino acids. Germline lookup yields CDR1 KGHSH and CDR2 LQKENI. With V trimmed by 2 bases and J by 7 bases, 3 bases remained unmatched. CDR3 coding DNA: TGTGCCAGCTCACCAGGGACAGGGTCCCAGCCCCAGCATTTT. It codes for CASSPGTGSQPQHF.

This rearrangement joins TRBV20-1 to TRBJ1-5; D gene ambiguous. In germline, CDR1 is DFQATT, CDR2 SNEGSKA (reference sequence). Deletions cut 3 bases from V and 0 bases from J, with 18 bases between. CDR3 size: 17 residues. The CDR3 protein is CSARSKLGPYSNQPQHF. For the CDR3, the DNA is TGCAGTGCTAGGTCCAAGCTTGGGCCTTATAGCAATCAGCCCCAGCATTTT.

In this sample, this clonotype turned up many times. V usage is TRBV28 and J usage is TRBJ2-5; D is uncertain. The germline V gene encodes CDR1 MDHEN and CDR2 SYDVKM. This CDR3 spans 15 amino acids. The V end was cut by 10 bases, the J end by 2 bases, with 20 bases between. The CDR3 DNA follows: TGTGCCATCCAACCCCAACCTATGAAGCAAGAGACCCAGTACTTC. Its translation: CAIQPQPMKQETQYF.

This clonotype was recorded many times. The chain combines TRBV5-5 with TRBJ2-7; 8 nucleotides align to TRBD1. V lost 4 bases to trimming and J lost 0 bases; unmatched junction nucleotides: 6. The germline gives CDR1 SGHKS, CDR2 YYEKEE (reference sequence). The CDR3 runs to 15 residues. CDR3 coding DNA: TGTGCCAGCAGCCTTACAGGGGGGCACTCCTACGAGCAGTACTTC. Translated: CASSLTGGHSYEQYF. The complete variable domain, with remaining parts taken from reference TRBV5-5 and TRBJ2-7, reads DAGVTQSPTHLIKTRGQQVTLRCSPISGHKSVSWYQQVLGQGPQFIFQYYEKEERGRGNFPDRFSARQFPNYSSELNVNALLLGDSALYLCASSLTGGHSYEQYFGPGTRLTVT.

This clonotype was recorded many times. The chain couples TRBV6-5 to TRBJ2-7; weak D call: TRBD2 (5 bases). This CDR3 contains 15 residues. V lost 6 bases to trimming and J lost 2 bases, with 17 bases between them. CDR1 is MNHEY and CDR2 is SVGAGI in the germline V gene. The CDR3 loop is CASSRETGSPYEQYF. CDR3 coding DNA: TGTGCCAGCAGCCGCGAGACGGGGTCCCCCTACGAGCAGTACTTC.

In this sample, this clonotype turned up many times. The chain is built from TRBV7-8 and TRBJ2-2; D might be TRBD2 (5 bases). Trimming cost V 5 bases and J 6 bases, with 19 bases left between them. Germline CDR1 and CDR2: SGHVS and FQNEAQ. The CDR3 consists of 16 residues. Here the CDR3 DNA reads TGTGCCAGCAGCACTCGGACTCCAGCCCGTGCCGGGGAGCTGTTTTTT. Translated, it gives CASSTRTPARAGELFF.

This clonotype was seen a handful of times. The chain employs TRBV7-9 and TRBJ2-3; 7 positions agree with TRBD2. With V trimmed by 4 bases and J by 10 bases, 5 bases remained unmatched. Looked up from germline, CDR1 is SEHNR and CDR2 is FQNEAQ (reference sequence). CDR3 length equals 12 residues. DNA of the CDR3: TGTGCCAGCAGCTCCACTAGCGAGGCGCAGTATTTT. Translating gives CASSSTSEAQYF.

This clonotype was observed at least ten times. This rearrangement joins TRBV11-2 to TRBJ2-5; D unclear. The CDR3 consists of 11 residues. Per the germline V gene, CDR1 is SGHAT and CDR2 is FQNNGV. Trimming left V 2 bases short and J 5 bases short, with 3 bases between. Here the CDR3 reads CASSLMETQYF. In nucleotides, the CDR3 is TGTGCCAGCAGCTTAATGGAGACCCAGTACTTC. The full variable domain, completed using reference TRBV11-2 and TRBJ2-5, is EAGVAQSPRYKIIEKRQSVAFWCNPISGHATLYWYQQILGQGPKLLIQFQNNGVVDDSQLPKDRFSAERLKGVDSTLKIQPAKLEDSAVYLCASSLMETQYFGPGTRLLVL.